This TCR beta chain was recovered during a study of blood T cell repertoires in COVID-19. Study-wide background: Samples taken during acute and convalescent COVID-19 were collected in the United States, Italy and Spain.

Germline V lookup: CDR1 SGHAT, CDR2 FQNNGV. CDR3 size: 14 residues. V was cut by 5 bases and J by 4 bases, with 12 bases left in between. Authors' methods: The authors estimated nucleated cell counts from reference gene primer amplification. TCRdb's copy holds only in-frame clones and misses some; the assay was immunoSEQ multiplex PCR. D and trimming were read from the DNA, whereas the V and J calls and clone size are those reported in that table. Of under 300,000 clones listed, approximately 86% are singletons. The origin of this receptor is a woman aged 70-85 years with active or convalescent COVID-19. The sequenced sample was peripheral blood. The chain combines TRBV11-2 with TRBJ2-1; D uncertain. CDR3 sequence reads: CASSHPPLYNEQFF. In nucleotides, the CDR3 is TGTGCCAGCAGCCATCCCCCACTATACAATGAGCAGTTCTTC.